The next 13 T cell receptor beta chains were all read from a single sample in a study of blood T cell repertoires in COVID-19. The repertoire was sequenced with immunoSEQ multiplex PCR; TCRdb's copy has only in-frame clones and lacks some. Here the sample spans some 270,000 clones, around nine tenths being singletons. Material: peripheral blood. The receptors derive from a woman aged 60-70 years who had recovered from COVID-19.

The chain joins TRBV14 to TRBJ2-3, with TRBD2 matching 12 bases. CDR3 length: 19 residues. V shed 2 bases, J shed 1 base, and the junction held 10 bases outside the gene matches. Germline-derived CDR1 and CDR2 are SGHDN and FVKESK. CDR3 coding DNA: TGTGCCAGCAGCCAACGCGGCCTAGCGGGGGGGCAGGGCACAGATACGCAGTATTTT. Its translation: CASSQRGLAGGQGTDTQYF.

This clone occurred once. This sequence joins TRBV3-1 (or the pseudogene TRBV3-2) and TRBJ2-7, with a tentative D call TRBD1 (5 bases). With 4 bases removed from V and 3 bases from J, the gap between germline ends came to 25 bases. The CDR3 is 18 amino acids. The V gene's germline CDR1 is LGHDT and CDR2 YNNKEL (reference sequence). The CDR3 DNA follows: TGTGCCAGCAGCCTCAAGGGGCAGGGCTCTCATTTCTTCTACGAGCAGTACTTC. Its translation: CASSLKGQGSHFFYEQYF.

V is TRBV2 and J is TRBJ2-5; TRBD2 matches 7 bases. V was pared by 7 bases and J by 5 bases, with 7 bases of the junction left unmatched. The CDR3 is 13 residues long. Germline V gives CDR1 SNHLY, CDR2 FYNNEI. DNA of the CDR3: TGTGCCAGCAAACGACTAGCCGGCGAGACCCAGTACTTC. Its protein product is CASKRLAGETQYF.

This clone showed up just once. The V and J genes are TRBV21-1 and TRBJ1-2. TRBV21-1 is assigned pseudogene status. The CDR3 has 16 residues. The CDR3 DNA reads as TGTGCCAGCAGCAAAGCGGCAGGGAGGAGGTGGAACGGCTACACCTTC. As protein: CASSKAAGRRWNGYTF.

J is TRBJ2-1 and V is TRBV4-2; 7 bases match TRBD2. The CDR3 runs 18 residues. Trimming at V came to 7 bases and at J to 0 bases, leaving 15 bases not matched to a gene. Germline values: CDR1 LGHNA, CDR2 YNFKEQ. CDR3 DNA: TGTGCCAGCAATGCCGGGGCGGGACTATTCAGCTCCTACAATGAGCAGTTCTTC. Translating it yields CASNAGAGLFSSYNEQFF.

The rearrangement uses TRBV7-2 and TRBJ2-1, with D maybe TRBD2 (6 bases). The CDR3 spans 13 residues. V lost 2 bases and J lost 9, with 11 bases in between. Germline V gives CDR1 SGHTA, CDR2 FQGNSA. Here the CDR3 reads CASSLMTSVEQFF. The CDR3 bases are TGTGCCAGCAGCTTAATGACTAGTGTTGAGCAGTTCTTC.

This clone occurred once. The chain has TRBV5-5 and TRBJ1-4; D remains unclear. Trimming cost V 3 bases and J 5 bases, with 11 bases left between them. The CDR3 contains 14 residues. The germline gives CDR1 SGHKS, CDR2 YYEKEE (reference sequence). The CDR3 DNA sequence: TGTGCCAGCAGCTATACCCCACTGAATGAAAAACTGTTTTTT. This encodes CASSYTPLNEKLFF. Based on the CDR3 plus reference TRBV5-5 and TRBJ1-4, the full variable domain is DAGVTQSPTHLIKTRGQQVTLRCSPISGHKSVSWYQQVLGQGPQFIFQYYEKEERGRGNFPDRFSARQFPNYSSELNVNALLLGDSALYLCASSYTPLNEKLFFGSGTQLSVL.

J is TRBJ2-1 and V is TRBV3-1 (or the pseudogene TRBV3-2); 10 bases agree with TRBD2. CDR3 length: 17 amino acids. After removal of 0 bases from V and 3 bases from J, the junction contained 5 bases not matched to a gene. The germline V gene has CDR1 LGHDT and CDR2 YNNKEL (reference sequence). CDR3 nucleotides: TGTGCCAGCAGCCAAGATCAACTAGCGGGGATCTACAATGAGCAGTTCTTC. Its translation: CASSQDQLAGIYNEQFF.

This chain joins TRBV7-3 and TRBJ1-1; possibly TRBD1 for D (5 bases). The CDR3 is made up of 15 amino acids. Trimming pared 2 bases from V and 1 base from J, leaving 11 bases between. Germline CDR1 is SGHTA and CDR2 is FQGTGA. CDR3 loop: CASSLETVQNTEAFF. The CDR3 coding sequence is TGTGCCAGCAGCTTAGAGACAGTCCAGAACACTGAAGCTTTCTTT.

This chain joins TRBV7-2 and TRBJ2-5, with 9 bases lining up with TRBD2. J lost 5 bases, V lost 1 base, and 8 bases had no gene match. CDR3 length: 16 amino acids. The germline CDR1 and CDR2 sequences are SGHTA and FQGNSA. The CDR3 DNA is TGTGCCAGCAGCTTAGATGGGCTAGCGGGGACCGAGACCCAGTACTTC. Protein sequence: CASSLDGLAGTETQYF. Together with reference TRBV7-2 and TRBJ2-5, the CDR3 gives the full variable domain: GAGVSQSPSNKVTEKGKDVELRCDPISGHTALYWYRQSLGQGLEFLIYFQGNSAPDKSGLPSDRFSAERTGGSVSTLTIQRTQQEDSAVYLCASSLDGLAGTETQYFGPGTRLLVL.

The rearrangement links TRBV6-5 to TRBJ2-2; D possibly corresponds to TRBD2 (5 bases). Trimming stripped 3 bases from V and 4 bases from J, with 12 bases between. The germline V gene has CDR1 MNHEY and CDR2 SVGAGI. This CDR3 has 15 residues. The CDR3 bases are TGTGCCAGCAGTTATCCCCCAAGCGGCACCGGGGAGCTGTTTTTT. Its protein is CASSYPPSGTGELFF.

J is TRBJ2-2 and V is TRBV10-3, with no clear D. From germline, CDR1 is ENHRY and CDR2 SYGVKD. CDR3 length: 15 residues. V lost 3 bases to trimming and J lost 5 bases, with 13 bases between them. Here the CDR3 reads CAISESPAGTGELFF. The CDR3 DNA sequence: TGTGCCATCAGTGAAAGTCCAGCCGGGACCGGGGAGCTGTTTTTT.

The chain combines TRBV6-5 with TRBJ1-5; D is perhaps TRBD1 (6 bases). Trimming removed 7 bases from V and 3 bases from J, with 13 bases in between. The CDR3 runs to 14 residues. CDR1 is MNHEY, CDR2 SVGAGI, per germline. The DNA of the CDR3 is TGTGCCAGCAAGGGGACATACCCCAATCAGCCCCAGCATTTT. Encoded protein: CASKGTYPNQPQHF.